Below, 32 T cell receptor beta chains from the same sample are listed, as sequenced in a study of T cell responses to AZD1222 COVID-19 vaccine. Sequencing was performed with immunoSEQ multiplex PCR; in TCRdb, only in-frame clones are kept and a portion is missing. This sample carries about 39,000 clones, 88% of them seen once, and the ten largest clones take around a quarter. The sample in question was peripheral blood, obtained 28 days after the second dose of the MenACWY control vaccine. These receptors originate from an adult who received the MenACWY meningococcal vaccine as a control.

The gene calls are TRBV29-1 and TRBJ2-7; D uncertain. Trimming took off 4 bases at V and 0 bases at J, with 13 bases between the two ends. CDR1 SQVTM and CDR2 ANQGSEA come from the germline V gene. The CDR3 has 14 amino acids. The CDR3: CSVVSSPDSYEQYF. Written as DNA, the CDR3 is TGCAGCGTTGTGTCTTCCCCCGACTCCTACGAGCAGTACTTC.

J is TRBJ2-5 and V is TRBV7-9; D may be TRBD2 (6 bases). The V and J ends lost 6 bases and 0 bases respectively, with 11 bases between them. From germline, CDR1 is SEHNR and CDR2 FQNEAQ (reference sequence). This CDR3 spans 14 amino acids. The DNA for the CDR3 is TGTGCCAGCAGGGACGCGGGGTACCAAGAGACCCAGTACTTC. Translated: CASRDAGYQETQYF. The entire variable domain, with the rest obtained from reference TRBV7-9 and TRBJ2-5, is as follows: DTGVSQNPRHKITKRGQNVTFRCDPISEHNRLYWYRQTLGQGPEFLTYFQNEAQLEKSRLLSDRFSAERPKGSFSTLEIQRTEQGDSAMYLCASRDAGYQETQYFGPGTRLLVL.

The chain joins TRBV5-1 to TRBJ1-2, with D unresolved. Trimming removed 0 bases from V and 4 bases from J, with 19 bases in between. CDR3 size: 17 residues. Germline lookup yields CDR1 SGHRS and CDR2 YFSETQ. CDR3 loop: CASSLAGRRPSAYGYTF. CDR3 in DNA: TGCGCCAGCAGCTTGGCCGGAAGACGGCCTTCAGCCTATGGCTACACCTTC.

The chain has TRBV5-1 and TRBJ1-1; perhaps TRBD1 as D (6 bases). Trimming took off 0 bases at V and 7 bases at J, with 10 bases between the two ends. Germline assignment: CDR1 SGHRS and CDR2 YFSETQ. The CDR3 spans 13 residues. CDR3: CASSLVEQGEAFF. The CDR3 bases are TGCGCCAGCAGCTTGGTAGAACAGGGTGAAGCTTTCTTT.

The chain is built from TRBV19 and TRBJ2-7, with TRBD1 identical over 12 bases. Germline loops: CDR1 LNHDA, CDR2 SQIVND (reference sequence). After removal of 4 bases from V and 3 bases from J, the junction contained 16 bases not matched to a gene. The CDR3 is made up of 19 amino acids. CDR3 in amino acids: CASSTFRDRGQQGHYEQYF. CDR3 DNA sequence: TGTGCCAGTAGTACCTTCCGGGACAGGGGGCAACAGGGCCACTACGAGCAGTACTTC.

The chain combines TRBV5-1 with TRBJ2-2, with D hard to call. V was cut by 4 bases and J by 2 bases, with 9 bases left in between. Looked up from germline, CDR1 is SGHRS and CDR2 is YFSETQ. The CDR3 extends over 14 amino acids. The CDR3 nucleotides are TGCGCCAGCAGCCAGATCCGAAACACCGGGGAGCTGTTTTTT. Protein: CASSQIRNTGELFF.

This clone was recorded only once. The J gene is TRBJ2-5, the V gene TRBV10-2, with D possibly called TRBD1 or TRBD2 (5 bases each). Germline V lookup: CDR1 WSHSY, CDR2 SAAADI. This CDR3 contains 15 residues. Between the trimmed V and J ends, which lost 7 bases and 3 bases, there was a span of 18 bases. DNA for the CDR3: TGCGCCAGCACTATGAGCTGGGGGAAAAAAGAGACCCAGTACTTC. Translated: CASTMSWGKKETQYF.

The chain recombines TRBV4-1 with TRBJ2-3; D unresolved. Germline CDR1 MGHRA, CDR2 YSYEKL. V lost 0 bases and J 7 bases, leaving 5 bases between the germline ends. The CDR3 runs 12 residues. CDR3 region: CASSQDLNTQYF. In nucleotides, the CDR3 is TGCGCCAGCAGCCAAGATTTAAATACGCAGTATTTT.

This chain joins TRBV9 and TRBJ2-3, with D perhaps TRBD2 (5 bases). The germline V gene has CDR1 SGDLS and CDR2 YYNGEE. The CDR3 spans 15 residues. The ends were cut back, 0 bases at V and 2 bases at J, with 10 bases in the middle. CDR3 bases: TGTGCCAGCAGCGTAGATGGAGACTACACAGATACGCAGTATTTT. This encodes CASSVDGDYTDTQYF. Full variable domain (rest looked up from reference TRBV9 and TRBJ2-3): DSGVTQTPKHLITATGQRVTLRCSPRSGDLSVYWYQQSLDQGLQFLIQYYNGEERAKGNILERFSAQQFPDLHSELNLSSLELGDSALYFCASSVDGDYTDTQYFGPGTRLTVL.

The chain carries TRBV19 and TRBJ2-3, with 9 bases fitting TRBD1. Germline assignment: CDR1 LNHDA and CDR2 SQIVND (reference sequence). This CDR3 contains 14 residues. J lost 6 bases, V lost 7 bases, and 8 bases had no gene match. The DNA of the CDR3 is TGTGCCAGTACCCACAGGGGGCTTTCGGATACGCAGTATTTT. Its translation: CASTHRGLSDTQYF.

This clone was counted a few times. This chain links TRBV19 with TRBJ1-2, with D uncertain. The germline V and J ends were trimmed by 5 bases and 10 bases, with 14 bases remaining between them. The CDR3 consists of 12 residues. The germline V gene has CDR1 LNHDA and CDR2 SQIVND (reference sequence). As DNA, the CDR3 is TGTGCCAGTAGTCTCAGGACCATCGACTACACCTTC. Translated: CASSLRTIDYTF.

The rearrangement uses TRBV7-9 and TRBJ1-1; D gene unclear. Trimming pared 6 bases from V and 1 base from J, leaving 15 bases between. The germline V gene encodes CDR1 SEHNR and CDR2 FQNEAQ (reference sequence). The CDR3 is 15 amino acids. CDR3 sequence reads: CASSGPGKPNTEAFF. In DNA, the CDR3 is TGTGCCAGCAGTGGCCCGGGGAAACCGAACACTGAAGCTTTCTTT.

The rearrangement uses TRBV19 and TRBJ2-5; no definite D call. Trimming removed 5 bases at V and 4 bases at J, with 8 bases between. The CDR3 is 12 amino acids. Germline V lookup: CDR1 LNHDA, CDR2 SQIVND (reference sequence). The CDR3 nucleotides read TGTGCCAGTAGTCGTGGAGCAGAGACCCAGTACTTC. Translating gives CASSRGAETQYF.

The chain carries TRBV5-8 and TRBJ2-7; D may be TRBD2 (5 bases). V gave up 4 bases and J gave up 7 bases, with 12 bases separating them. The CDR3 is 12 residues long. Looked up from germline, CDR1 is SGHTS and CDR2 is YDEGEE. CDR3 in amino acids: CASSTGIMEQYF. In DNA, the CDR3 is TGTGCCAGCAGCACCGGGATAATGGAGCAGTACTTC.

The CDR3 DNA sequence: TGTGCCAGCAGCGGGAGCTTACAGGGAGAGACCCAGTACTTC. This encodes CASSGSLQGETQYF. The chain uses TRBV6-5 and TRBJ2-5; possibly TRBD1 or TRBD2 for D (6 bases each). CDR1 MNHEY and CDR2 SVGAGI come from the germline V gene. CDR3 size: 14 residues. V was cut by 6 bases and J by 4 bases, with 15 bases left in between.

V usage is TRBV2 and J usage is TRBJ2-7; the match to TRBD1 covers 11 bases. The CDR3 spans 18 residues. Germline assignment: CDR1 SNHLY and CDR2 FYNNEI. J lost 4 bases, V lost 8 bases, and 19 bases had no gene match. This chain's CDR3 is CASSLGQGGLVVGYEQYF. The CDR3 DNA reads as TGTGCCAGCTCACTGGGACAGGGGGGATTGGTGGTCGGGTACGAGCAGTACTTC.

This clone was seen a handful of times. This chain uses TRBV12-3 or TRBV12-4 with TRBJ2-7; D unclear. With 2 bases removed from V and 5 bases from J, the gap between germline ends came to 4 bases. CDR3 size: 11 residues. The CDR3 DNA reads TGTGCCAGCAGTTTACATGACGAGCAGTACTTC. Translated: CASSLHDEQYF.

The CDR3 reads CASSEVTSWTGELFF. CDR3 nucleotides: TGTGCCAGCAGTGAAGTGACTAGCTGGACCGGGGAGCTGTTTTTT. The chain joins TRBV6-1 to TRBJ2-2; 7 nucleotides align to TRBD2. The germline V gene encodes CDR1 MNHNS and CDR2 SASEGT. Unmatched junction bases numbered 4, after V lost 1 base and J lost 5 bases. The CDR3 is 15 amino acids.

The J gene is TRBJ2-5, the V gene TRBV5-1; D is perhaps TRBD1 or TRBD2 (5 bases each). Germline values: CDR1 SGHRS, CDR2 YFSETQ. There are 16 residues in the CDR3. With 4 bases removed from V and 4 bases from J, the gap between germline ends came to 20 bases. For the CDR3, the DNA is TGCGCCAGCAGCCCGGACTTGGGGGTGTTTATAGAGACCCAGTACTTC. Its translation: CASSPDLGVFIETQYF.

This chain uses TRBV19 with TRBJ2-1; the match to TRBD2 covers 11 bases. The trim removed 7 bases at V and 10 bases at J, leaving 12 bases unmatched. The germline gives CDR1 LNHDA, CDR2 SQIVND (reference sequence). This CDR3 is built from 15 residues. This chain's CDR3 is CASNRLAGRIGEQFF. The CDR3 nucleotides read TGTGCCAGTAATCGACTAGCGGGAAGGATTGGGGAGCAGTTCTTC.

This clone was detected a few times. This chain uses TRBV19 with TRBJ2-2; D gene ambiguous. The V and J ends lost 9 bases and 6 bases respectively, with 14 bases between them. This CDR3 has 13 amino acids. Germline V gene lookup returns CDR1 LNHDA and CDR2 SQIVND (reference sequence). In DNA form, the CDR3 reads TGTGCCAGCCAAACCCGGGTGGCCGGGGAGCTGTTTTTT. Encoded protein: CASQTRVAGELFF.

J is TRBJ2-7 and V is TRBV5-1, with D tentatively TRBD1 (6 bases). The CDR3 is made up of 15 amino acids. The germline V and J ends were trimmed by 0 bases and 4 bases, with 14 bases remaining between them. CDR1 is SGHRS and CDR2 is YFSETQ in the germline V gene. Written as DNA, the CDR3 is TGCGCCAGCAGCTTGGTCTGGGGGCCTTCTTACGAGCAGTACTTC. Translating gives CASSLVWGPSYEQYF. Drawing the rest from reference TRBV5-1 and TRBJ2-7, the complete variable domain is KAGVTQTPRYLIKTRGQQVTLSCSPISGHRSVSWYQQTPGQGLQFLFEYFSETQRNKGNFPGRFSGRQFSNSRSEMNVSTLELGDSALYLCASSLVWGPSYEQYFGPGTRLTVT.

The chain recombines TRBV6-5 with TRBJ2-7; possible D gene TRBD1, 5 bases. Deletions cut 0 bases from V and 3 bases from J, with 9 bases between. The CDR3 length is 14 residues. The germline CDR1 and CDR2 sequences are MNHEY and SVGAGI. The CDR3 reads CASSYSSDNYEQYF. CDR3 DNA sequence: TGTGCCAGCAGTTACTCATCGGACAACTACGAGCAGTACTTC.

This clone has only one observation. V and J are TRBV27 and TRBJ2-7; D may match TRBD1 or TRBD2 (7 bases each). The V end lost 5 bases, the J end lost 9 bases, and 11 bases lay between the germline ends. The CDR3 extends over 11 amino acids. Germline CDR1 is MNHEY and CDR2 is SMNVEV (reference sequence). The chain's CDR3 is CASSAGGVQYF. Here the CDR3 DNA reads TGTGCCAGCAGTGCAGGGGGGGTGCAGTACTTC.

The CDR3 DNA follows: TGTGCCTGGAGTGTAGGCGGGGCCCTGATAGAGACCCAGTACTTC. Its translation: CAWSVGGALIETQYF. The chain has TRBV30 and TRBJ2-5, with D maybe TRBD2 (6 bases). Germline assignment: CDR1 GTSNPN and CDR2 SVGIG (reference sequence). This CDR3 has 15 residues. V lost 0 bases to trimming and J lost 4 bases, with 15 bases between them.

The chain joins TRBV6-1 to TRBJ2-1, with 11 bases aligning to TRBD1. The length of the CDR3 is 16 residues. J gave up 6 bases and V 0 bases, and 4 bases lay outside the gene matches. Germline V CDR1 and CDR2: MNHNS, SASEGT. Here the CDR3 DNA reads TGTGCCAGCAGTGAAGCGCTGGGGACAGGGGGCAATGAGCAGTTCTTC. This codes for CASSEALGTGGNEQFF.

This clone was counted once. The chain carries TRBV10-1 and TRBJ2-1; 10 bases align to TRBD1. The CDR3 consists of 15 residues. In germline, CDR1 is WNHNN, CDR2 SYGVQD (reference sequence). After removal of 3 bases from V and 8 bases from J, the junction contained 7 bases not matched to a gene. The CDR3 DNA reads as TGCGCCAGCAGTGATTCCGGGACAGGGGCCGATGAGCAGTTCTTC. It yields the protein CASSDSGTGADEQFF.

The V call is TRBV10-3, the J call TRBJ2-2, with D unclear. The CDR3 consists of 13 residues. CDR1 is ENHRY and CDR2 is SYGVKD in the germline V gene. Between the trimmed V and J ends, which lost 6 bases and 4 bases, there was a span of 9 bases. As DNA, the CDR3 is TGTGCCATCAGCTCCACCTCCACCGGGGAGCTGTTTTTT. Amino acid sequence: CAISSTSTGELFF.

The genes are TRBV7-2 and TRBJ2-1; TRBD2 aligns across 14 bases. The CDR3 runs to 20 residues. Unmatched junction bases numbered 11, after V lost 0 bases and J lost 4 bases. Germline V gives CDR1 SGHTA, CDR2 FQGNSA. CDR3 protein: CASSLAGTRGTSGRYNEQFF. In DNA form, the CDR3 reads TGTGCCAGCAGCTTAGCGGGCACCCGAGGGACTAGCGGGAGATACAATGAGCAGTTCTTC.

This chain uses TRBV28 with TRBJ1-5; D call uncertain. CDR1 MDHEN and CDR2 SYDVKM come from the germline V gene. This CDR3 has 14 residues. V was shortened by 7 bases and J by 4 bases, with 14 bases between the two germline ends. The CDR3 nucleotides read TGTGCCAGCAACCGTTTCGGCCCAAATCAGCCCCAGCATTTT. It encodes CASNRFGPNQPQHF.

V gene TRBV5-1 combines with J gene TRBJ1-3; TRBD1 matches at 8 bases. Trimming removed 4 bases from V and 3 bases from J; junction bases left unmatched: 9. The CDR3 loop spans 16 amino acids. From germline, CDR1 is SGHRS and CDR2 YFSETQ. This CDR3 reads CASSQRTGRIGNTIYF. The CDR3 DNA sequence: TGCGCCAGCAGCCAGCGGACAGGGAGGATTGGAAACACCATATATTTT.

V usage is TRBV4-2 and J usage is TRBJ1-3, with D uncertain. This CDR3 is 16 amino acids long. From germline, CDR1 is LGHNA and CDR2 YNFKEQ. V was cut by 0 bases and J by 0 bases, with 9 bases left in between. The CDR3 here is CASSQDPLGSGNTIYF. In DNA form, the CDR3 reads TGTGCCAGCAGCCAAGATCCCCTGGGCTCTGGAAACACCATATATTTT.